There are many counts of the clone carrying this T cell receptor (beta chain). TCRdb passed the 5' RACE reads through MiXCR, listing each CDR3 protein once. The sample has tens of thousands of distinct CDR3 sequences, roughly 16% seen once. CDR3 length: 14 amino acids. Trimming took off 0 bases at V and 4 bases at J, with 9 bases between the two ends. Germline CDR1 reads MGHRA; CDR2 reads YSYEKL. These data belong to a study of T-cell memory formation after mild COVID-19. Looking at the study overall: TCR clusters were mostly confined to one donor each.

This TCR came from a man between 18 and 35 years old who had mild COVID-19 (a few samples of this study predate the infection). Cell type and time point are not known. Material for sequencing was PBMCs or a T cell subset sorted from them (not recorded which). The chain carries TRBV4-1 and TRBJ2-5; D is ambiguous. CDR3 loop: CASSQDQPPETQYF. The CDR3 DNA sequence: TGCGCCAGCAGCCAAGATCAGCCCCCAGAGACCCAGTACTTC.